This passage covers 32 T cell receptor beta chains from one sample sequenced in a study of blood T cell repertoires in COVID-19. TCRdb's copy holds only in-frame clones and misses some; the assay was immunoSEQ multiplex PCR. The sample holds 230,000 or so clones, 86% seen once. Sequences were obtained from PBMCs or T cells enriched from blood (not recorded which). These receptors were collected from a woman aged 40 to 50 with acute COVID-19.

The chain combines TRBV5-1 with TRBJ2-1; 15 positions agree with TRBD2. The germline gives CDR1 SGHRS, CDR2 YFSETQ. The CDR3 spans 18 residues. J lost 4 bases, V lost 3 bases, and 8 bases had no gene match. The CDR3: CASSSGTSGGLGYNEQFF. The CDR3 DNA is TGCGCCAGCAGCTCCGGGACTAGCGGGGGGCTTGGGTACAATGAGCAGTTCTTC.

The chain joins TRBV29-1 to TRBJ1-1; 7 nucleotides align to TRBD1. CDR1 and CDR2 (germline): SQVTM, ANQGSEA. CDR3 length: 19 residues. The CDR3 is CSASSWGQGDMLANTEAFF. The CDR3 nucleotides are TGCAGTGCTTCAAGCTGGGGGCAGGGGGATATGTTGGCGAACACTGAAGCTTTCTTT.

The rearrangement uses TRBV6-2 or TRBV6-3 and TRBJ2-6; the D gene is possibly TRBD2 (5 bases). The V end was cut by 5 bases, the J end by 0 bases, with 14 bases between. Germline CDR1 and CDR2: MNHEY and SVGEGT. CDR3 length: 17 residues. The DNA for the CDR3 is TGTGCCAGCAGTAGGAATACGGGGAGCTCTGGGGCCAACGTCCTGACTTTC. Residues: CASSRNTGSSGANVLTF.

The count of this clone is one. A read error may account for a junction end that differs from germline. CDR3: CSFEGGLSDTEAFF. The CDR3 DNA sequence: TGCAGCTTTGAGGGGGGATTGTCAGACACTGAAGCTTTCTTT. The V and J genes are TRBV29-1 and TRBJ1-1; perhaps TRBD1 as D (6 bases). The CDR3 is made up of 14 amino acids. In germline, CDR1 is SQVTM, CDR2 ANQGSEA.

V usage is TRBV12-5 and J usage is TRBJ2-5, with 9 bases that match TRBD2. Per the germline V gene, CDR1 is LGHNT and CDR2 is FRNRAP. V trimming: 5 bases; J trimming: 5 bases; junction bases outside the gene matches: 6. This CDR3 contains 14 residues. The CDR3 DNA reads TGTGCTAGTGGTCCTAGCGGGGATGGGGAGACCCAGTACTTC. Protein sequence: CASGPSGDGETQYF.

This clone has a single count. The chain uses TRBV11-3 and TRBJ1-1, with 10 bases that match TRBD1. The V gene end was trimmed by 5 bases and the J gene end by 4 bases; junction bases not matched to a gene: 4. The CDR3 spans 14 residues. CDR1 and CDR2 (germline): SGHNT, YENEEA. CDR3 DNA sequence: TGTGCCAGCAGCCTGCGGACAGGGGGCACTGAAGCTTTCTTT. Protein: CASSLRTGGTEAFF.

The table lists this clone with a few counts. CDR3 sequence (DNA): TGTGCCAGCATTGGATCTCGGGTGAACACTGAAGCTTTCTTT. It is translated as CASIGSRVNTEAFF. The J gene is TRBJ1-1, the V gene TRBV6-5; D not resolved. V was trimmed by 7 bases and J by 0 bases, leaving 12 bases between them. Germline-derived CDR1 and CDR2 are MNHEY and SVGAGI. This CDR3 comprises 14 residues.

The chain carries TRBV5-1 and TRBJ2-1, with 9 bases matching TRBD1. With V trimmed by 4 bases and J by 4 bases, 3 bases remained unmatched. CDR3 size: 14 residues. Germline loops: CDR1 SGHRS, CDR2 YFSETQ. CDR3 in amino acids: CASSMTGGYNEQFF. The CDR3 bases are TGCGCCAGCAGCATGACAGGGGGATACAATGAGCAGTTCTTC. The variable domain in full, completed from reference TRBV5-1 and TRBJ2-1, reads KAGVTQTPRYLIKTRGQQVTLSCSPISGHRSVSWYQQTPGQGLQFLFEYFSETQRNKGNFPGRFSGRQFSNSRSEMNVSTLELGDSALYLCASSMTGGYNEQFFGPGTRLTVL.

The V and J genes are TRBV10-3 and TRBJ2-7; D remains ambiguous. CDR1 and CDR2 (germline): ENHRY, SYGVKD. V lost 2 bases and J 0 bases, leaving 11 bases between the germline ends. The CDR3 is made up of 15 amino acids. The CDR3 coding sequence is TGTGCCATCAGTGAGGGGCCAGCTACCTCCTACGAGCAGTACTTC. This codes for CAISEGPATSYEQYF.

Concerning this clone itself: The junction shows a germline mismatch at one end, possibly a read error. The chain recombines TRBV7-7 with TRBJ2-5; D ambiguous. CDR3 length: 15 amino acids. CDR1 SSHAT and CDR2 FNYEAQ come from the germline V gene (reference sequence). The CDR3 DNA reads TGTGCTAGCAGCTTAGTTGGTGGCAGACAAGAGACCCAGTACTTC. It encodes CASSLVGGRQETQYF.

The genes are TRBV27 and TRBJ2-1; possible D gene TRBD2, 7 bases. The CDR3 sequence is 14 residues long. Trimming took off 6 bases at V and 4 bases at J, with 13 bases between the two ends. The germline V gene encodes CDR1 MNHEY and CDR2 SMNVEV (reference sequence). The CDR3 nucleotides are TGTGCCAGCAGCATGGGGGGGCGGTACAATGAGCAGTTCTTC. Its protein product is CASSMGGRYNEQFF.

This clone has a handful of counts. The chain is built from TRBV4-2 and TRBJ2-1, with 9 nucleotides matching TRBD1. V lost 0 bases to trimming and J lost 0 bases; unmatched junction nucleotides: 0. Germline values: CDR1 LGHNA, CDR2 YNFKEQ. The CDR3 length is 16 residues. Here the CDR3 DNA reads TGTGCCAGCAGCCAAGAGGACAGGGGCTCCTACAATGAGCAGTTCTTC. Translating gives CASSQEDRGSYNEQFF.

J is TRBJ1-2 and V is TRBV3-1 (or the pseudogene TRBV3-2), with TRBD1 matching 10 bases. The CDR3 has 15 residues. Looked up from germline, CDR1 is LGHDT and CDR2 is YNNKEL (reference sequence). V shed 1 base, J shed 8 bases, and the junction held 7 bases outside the gene matches. The DNA of the CDR3 is TGTGCCAGCAGCCAAGGGAGACAGGGGGCCGAAGGCTACACCTTC. As protein: CASSQGRQGAEGYTF.

The chain has TRBV5-1 and TRBJ2-3, with TRBD2 matching over 12 bases. The germline CDR1 and CDR2 sequences are SGHRS and YFSETQ. After removal of 4 bases from V and 4 bases from J, the junction contained 13 bases not matched to a gene. This CDR3 has 18 residues. CDR3 amino acids: CASSRRLAGVQAADTQYF. In nucleotides, the CDR3 is TGCGCCAGCAGCCGTAGACTAGCGGGGGTCCAGGCCGCAGATACGCAGTATTTT.

The CDR3 region has the DNA TGTGCCAGCAGCTACGACAGGAGCTCCTACAATGAGCAGTTCTTC. Translating it yields CASSYDRSSYNEQFF. This sequence joins TRBV5-4 and TRBJ2-1, with a weak D call TRBD1 (6 bases). Trimming pared 3 bases from V and 0 bases from J, leaving 10 bases between. CDR3 length equals 15 residues. CDR1 and CDR2 from the germline V gene are SGHNT and YYREEE (reference sequence).

V is TRBV7-2 and J is TRBJ1-4; tentatively, D is TRBD1 (5 bases). The CDR3 runs 14 residues. Germline lookup yields CDR1 SGHTA and CDR2 FQGNSA. Deletions cut 5 bases from V and 4 bases from J, with 11 bases between. CDR3 bases: TGTGCCAGCAGCCCGGGGGGGGATAATGAAAAACTGTTTTTT. The encoded protein is CASSPGGDNEKLFF.

Concerning this clone: This specimen includes other DNA sequences encoding the same CDR3. The chain joins TRBV5-1 to TRBJ1-1, with D unresolved. The CDR3 contains 14 residues. Trimming cost V 0 bases and J 2 bases, with 8 bases left between them. CDR1 and CDR2 from the germline V gene are SGHRS and YFSETQ. This CDR3 reads CASSLVAGNTEAFF. As DNA, the CDR3 is TGCGCCAGCAGCTTGGTTGCGGGAAACACTGAAGCTTTCTTT.

The V and J genes are TRBV24-1 and TRBJ1-1; D might be TRBD1 (6 bases). The length of the CDR3 is 17 residues. Germline values: CDR1 KGHDR, CDR2 SFDVKD. V was clipped by 3 bases and J by 1 base, with 17 bases between them. This chain's CDR3 is CATSDRDPGTPNTEAFF. Written as DNA, the CDR3 is TGTGCCACCAGTGATAGGGACCCCGGGACACCGAACACTGAAGCTTTCTTT.

The chain links TRBV20-1 to TRBJ1-1, with TRBD1 matching 10 bases. V was clipped by 3 bases and J by 6 bases; unmatched bases: 4. The CDR3 contains 13 residues. Germline V gene sequence: CDR1 DFQATT, CDR2 SNEGSKA (reference sequence). CDR3 in amino acids: CSASRDRGPEAFF. The CDR3 DNA is TGCAGTGCTAGTAGGGACAGGGGACCTGAAGCTTTCTTT.

The chain combines TRBV7-6 with TRBJ2-3, with 9 bases identical to TRBD1. The CDR3 contains 17 residues. In germline, CDR1 is SGHVS, CDR2 FNYEAQ. V was pared by 0 bases and J by 2 bases, with 6 bases of the junction left unmatched. This chain's CDR3 is CASSLAIAQGATDTQYF. The CDR3 DNA follows: TGTGCCAGCAGCTTAGCCATTGCACAGGGGGCCACAGATACGCAGTATTTT.

The gene calls are TRBV5-6 and TRBJ2-6; 7 bases are shared with TRBD1. J lost 2 bases, V lost 6 bases, and 8 bases had no gene match. Germline assignment: CDR1 SGHDT and CDR2 YYEEEE. The CDR3 consists of 16 residues. The CDR3 DNA follows: TGTGCCAGCAATCACAGGGGAGTCCCTGGGGCCAACGTCCTGACTTTC. This encodes CASNHRGVPGANVLTF.

The chain has TRBV11-2 and TRBJ1-1, with D hard to call. V lost 5 bases to trimming and J lost 4 bases, with 14 bases between them. This CDR3 has 14 amino acids. Germline CDR1 SGHAT, CDR2 FQNNGV. For the CDR3, the DNA is TGTGCCAGCAGCGCATCGGGTTTGACCACTGAAGCTTTCTTT. Amino acids: CASSASGLTTEAFF. Combining the CDR3 with reference TRBV11-2 and TRBJ1-1 gives the whole variable domain EAGVAQSPRYKIIEKRQSVAFWCNPISGHATLYWYQQILGQGPKLLIQFQNNGVVDDSQLPKDRFSAERLKGVDSTLKIQPAKLEDSAVYLCASSASGLTTEAFFGQGTRLTVV.

V usage is TRBV7-8 and J usage is TRBJ1-2; 7 positions match TRBD1. The CDR3 is 13 amino acids. Unmatched junction bases numbered 2, after V lost 3 bases and J lost 4 bases. The germline gives CDR1 SGHVS, CDR2 FQNEAQ. CDR3 residues: CASSLGQIYGYTF. CDR3 DNA: TGTGCCAGCAGCTTGGGACAGATCTATGGCTACACCTTC.

V and J are TRBV12-2 and TRBJ1-2. TRBV12-2 is marked as a pseudogene. The CDR3 runs to 17 residues. The DNA of the CDR3 is TGTGCAAGTCGCTTAGGCGAGGGGGGGATGAGGCACTATGGCTACACCTTC. Translated: CASRLGEGGMRHYGYTF.

The CDR3 DNA reads as TGCGCCAGCAGCCGGTCAGCAGGAAACACTGAAGCTTTCTTT. This gives the protein CASSRSAGNTEAFF. The gene calls are TRBV4-3 and TRBJ1-1; D is undetermined. In germline, CDR1 is LGHNA, CDR2 YSLEER. The CDR3 extends over 14 amino acids. Trimming cost V 4 bases and J 2 bases, with 11 bases left between them.

V and J are TRBV25-1 and TRBJ2-3; a weak D match, TRBD2 (6 bases). V shed 4 bases and J shed 5 bases, with 13 bases lying between them. Germline lookup yields CDR1 MGHDK and CDR2 SYGVNS. CDR3 size: 14 residues. In DNA form, the CDR3 reads TGTGCCAGCAGTGTCCAGGGCGGGATAGATACGCAGTATTTT. Its protein is CASSVQGGIDTQYF.

The J gene is TRBJ1-2, the V gene TRBV5-6; 10 positions agree with TRBD1. Germline V CDR1 and CDR2: SGHDT, YYEEEE. Losses at the gene ends were 3 bases for V and 2 bases for J; bases not matched to a gene: 4. The CDR3 has 15 residues. The chain's CDR3 is CASSSGTGVNYGYTF. The CDR3 nucleotides are TGTGCCAGCAGCTCCGGGACAGGGGTGAACTATGGCTACACCTTC.

This clone was seen a single time. CDR3 residues: CASSLYGQGASEKLFF. The CDR3 DNA reads as TGTGCCAGCAGTTTATACGGACAGGGGGCCTCTGAAAAACTGTTTTTT. J is TRBJ1-4 and V is TRBV27; 11 bases are shared with TRBD1. CDR3 length equals 16 residues. The V gene end was trimmed by 1 base and the J gene end by 7 bases; junction bases not matched to a gene: 5. From germline, CDR1 is MNHEY and CDR2 SMNVEV (reference sequence). Together with reference TRBV27 and TRBJ1-4, the CDR3 gives the full variable domain: EAQVTQNPRYLITVTGKKLTVTCSQNMNHEYMSWYRQDPGLGLRQIYYSMNVEVTDKGDVPEGYKVSRKEKRNFPLILESPSPNQTSLYFCASSLYGQGASEKLFFGSGTQLSVL.

CDR3 sequence reads: CATSRRIQGLEHYGYTF. The CDR3 DNA is TGTGCCACCAGCAGAAGAATACAGGGGCTGGAGCACTATGGCTACACCTTC. This chain uses TRBV15 with TRBJ1-2; 7 bases line up with TRBD1. Trimming cost V 2 bases and J 3 bases; bases outside gene matches: 12. The germline V gene has CDR1 LNHNV and CDR2 YYDKDF (reference sequence). The CDR3 runs 17 residues.

This sequence joins TRBV9 and TRBJ1-2, with unresolved D. CDR1 is SGDLS, CDR2 YYNGEE, per germline. The V end lost 0 bases, the J end lost 3 bases, and 6 bases lay between the germline ends. The length of the CDR3 is 13 residues. CDR3 coding DNA: TGTGCCAGCAGCGTAGAGGAGGACTATGGCTACACCTTC. This codes for CASSVEEDYGYTF.

This clone occurred a few times. The rearrangement links TRBV29-1 to TRBJ1-3; D is possibly TRBD1 (5 bases). Germline CDR1 reads SQVTM; CDR2 reads ANQGSEA. This CDR3 region has 13 residues. V was trimmed by 7 bases and J by 0 bases, leaving 10 bases between them. The CDR3 nucleotides read TGCAGCGCGGACATCAGCTCTGGAAACACCATATATTTT. It is translated as CSADISSGNTIYF.

This chain links TRBV7-9 with TRBJ1-2; the match to TRBD1 covers 8 bases. CDR3 size: 14 residues. Germline CDR1 reads SEHNR; CDR2 reads FQNEAQ (reference sequence). The trim removed 4 bases at V and 8 bases at J, leaving 9 bases unmatched. The CDR3, as DNA: TGTGCCAGCAGCTCCTCCGGGACAGGCTTAGGCTACACCTTC. Encoded protein: CASSSSGTGLGYTF.